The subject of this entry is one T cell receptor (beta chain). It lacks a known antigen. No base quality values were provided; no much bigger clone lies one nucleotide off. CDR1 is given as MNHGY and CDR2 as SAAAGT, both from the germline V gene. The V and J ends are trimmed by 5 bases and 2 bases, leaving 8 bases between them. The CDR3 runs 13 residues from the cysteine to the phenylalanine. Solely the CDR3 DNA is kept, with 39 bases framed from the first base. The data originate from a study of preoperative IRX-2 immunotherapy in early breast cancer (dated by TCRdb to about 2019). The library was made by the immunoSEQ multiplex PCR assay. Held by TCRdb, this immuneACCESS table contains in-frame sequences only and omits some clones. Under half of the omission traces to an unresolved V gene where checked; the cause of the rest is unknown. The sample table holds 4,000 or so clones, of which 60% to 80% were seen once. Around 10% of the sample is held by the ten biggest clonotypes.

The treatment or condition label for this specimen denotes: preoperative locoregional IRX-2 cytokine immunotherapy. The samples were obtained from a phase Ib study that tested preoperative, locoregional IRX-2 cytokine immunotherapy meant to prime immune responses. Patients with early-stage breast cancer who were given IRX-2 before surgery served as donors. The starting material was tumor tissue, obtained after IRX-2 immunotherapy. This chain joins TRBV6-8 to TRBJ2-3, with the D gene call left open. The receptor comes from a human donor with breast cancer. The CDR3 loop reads CASSHGSTDTQYF. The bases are TGTGCCAGCAGTCATGGATCCACAGATACGCAGTATTTT.